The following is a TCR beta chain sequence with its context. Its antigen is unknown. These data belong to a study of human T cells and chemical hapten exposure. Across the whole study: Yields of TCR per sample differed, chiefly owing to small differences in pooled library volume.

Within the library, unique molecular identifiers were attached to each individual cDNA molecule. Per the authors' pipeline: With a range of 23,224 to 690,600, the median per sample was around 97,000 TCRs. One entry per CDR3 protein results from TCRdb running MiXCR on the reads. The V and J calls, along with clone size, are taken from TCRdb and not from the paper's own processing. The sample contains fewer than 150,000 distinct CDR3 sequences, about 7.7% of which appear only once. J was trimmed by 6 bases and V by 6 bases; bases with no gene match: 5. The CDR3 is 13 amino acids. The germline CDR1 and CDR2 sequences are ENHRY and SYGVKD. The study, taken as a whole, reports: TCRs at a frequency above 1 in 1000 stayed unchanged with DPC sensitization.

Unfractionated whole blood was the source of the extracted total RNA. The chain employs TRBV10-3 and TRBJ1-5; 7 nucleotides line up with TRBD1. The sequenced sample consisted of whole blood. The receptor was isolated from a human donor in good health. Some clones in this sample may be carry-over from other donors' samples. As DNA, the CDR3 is TGTGCCATCAGAACAGGGGAGGGTCAGCCCCAGCATTTT. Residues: CAIRTGEGQPQHF.